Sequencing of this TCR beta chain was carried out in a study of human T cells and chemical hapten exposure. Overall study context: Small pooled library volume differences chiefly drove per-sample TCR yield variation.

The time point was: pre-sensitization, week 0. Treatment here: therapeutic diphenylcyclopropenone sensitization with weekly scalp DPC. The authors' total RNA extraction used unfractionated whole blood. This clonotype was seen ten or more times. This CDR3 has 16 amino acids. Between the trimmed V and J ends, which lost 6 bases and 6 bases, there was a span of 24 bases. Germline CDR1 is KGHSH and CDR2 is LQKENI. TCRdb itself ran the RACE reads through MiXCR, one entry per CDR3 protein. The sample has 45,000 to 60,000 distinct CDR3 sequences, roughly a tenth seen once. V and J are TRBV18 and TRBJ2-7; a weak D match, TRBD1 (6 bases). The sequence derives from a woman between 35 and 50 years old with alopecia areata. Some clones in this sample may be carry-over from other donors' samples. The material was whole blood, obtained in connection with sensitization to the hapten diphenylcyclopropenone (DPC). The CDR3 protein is CASSRETIRRGSEQYF. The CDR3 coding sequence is TGTGCCAGCTCCAGGGAAACCATCCGCAGGGGATCCGAGCAGTACTTC. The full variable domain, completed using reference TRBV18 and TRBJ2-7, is NAGVMQNPRHLVRRRGQEARLRCSPMKGHSHVYWYRQLPEEGLKFMVYLQKENIIDESGMPKERFSAEFPKEGPSILRIQQVVRGDSAAYFCASSRETIRRGSEQYFGPGTRLTVT.